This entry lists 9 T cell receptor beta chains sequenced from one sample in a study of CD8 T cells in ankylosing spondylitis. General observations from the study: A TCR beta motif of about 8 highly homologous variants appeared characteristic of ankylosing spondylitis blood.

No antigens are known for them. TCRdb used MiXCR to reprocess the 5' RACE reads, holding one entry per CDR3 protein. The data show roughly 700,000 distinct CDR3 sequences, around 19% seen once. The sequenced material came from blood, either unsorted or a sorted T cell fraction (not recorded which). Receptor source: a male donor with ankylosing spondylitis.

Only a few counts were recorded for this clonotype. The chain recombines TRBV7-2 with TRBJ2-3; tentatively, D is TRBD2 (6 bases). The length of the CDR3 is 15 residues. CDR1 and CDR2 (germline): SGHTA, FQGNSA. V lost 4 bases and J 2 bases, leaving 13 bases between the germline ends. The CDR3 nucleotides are TGTGCCAGCAGCTGGGAGGTAGCCGCCACAGATACGCAGTATTTT. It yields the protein CASSWEVAATDTQYF.

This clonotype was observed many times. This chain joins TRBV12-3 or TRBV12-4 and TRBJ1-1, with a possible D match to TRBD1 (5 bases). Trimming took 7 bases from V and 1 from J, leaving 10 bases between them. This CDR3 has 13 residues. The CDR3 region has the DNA TGTGCCAGCAATCGGGGGGGGAACACTGAAGCTTTCTTT. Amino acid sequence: CASNRGGNTEAFF.

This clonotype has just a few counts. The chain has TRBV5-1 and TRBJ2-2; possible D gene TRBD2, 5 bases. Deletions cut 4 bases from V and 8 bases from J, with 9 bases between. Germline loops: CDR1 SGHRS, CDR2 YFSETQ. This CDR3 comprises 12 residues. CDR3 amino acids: CASSPAGGELFF. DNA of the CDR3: TGCGCCAGCAGCCCCGCGGGTGGGGAGCTGTTTTTT.

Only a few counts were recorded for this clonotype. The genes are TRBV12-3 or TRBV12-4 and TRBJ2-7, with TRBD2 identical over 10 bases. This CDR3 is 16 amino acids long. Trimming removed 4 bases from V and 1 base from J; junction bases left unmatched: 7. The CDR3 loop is CASSSPSGSSSYEQYF. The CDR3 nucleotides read TGTGCCAGCAGTTCCCCTAGCGGGAGTTCGTCCTACGAGCAGTACTTC.

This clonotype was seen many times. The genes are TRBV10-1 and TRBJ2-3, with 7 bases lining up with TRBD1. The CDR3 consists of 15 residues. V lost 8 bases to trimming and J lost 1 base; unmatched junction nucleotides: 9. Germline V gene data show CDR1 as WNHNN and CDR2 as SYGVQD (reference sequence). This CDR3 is CASEDRAYGTDTQYF. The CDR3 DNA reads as TGCGCCAGCGAAGACAGGGCGTACGGCACAGATACGCAGTATTTT.

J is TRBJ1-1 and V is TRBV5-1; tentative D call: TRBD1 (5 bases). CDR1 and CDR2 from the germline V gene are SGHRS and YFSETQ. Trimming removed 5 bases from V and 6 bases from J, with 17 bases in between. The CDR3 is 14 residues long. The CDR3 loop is CASSRDDGVAEAFF. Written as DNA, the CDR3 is TGCGCCAGCAGTAGGGACGACGGCGTCGCTGAAGCTTTCTTT.

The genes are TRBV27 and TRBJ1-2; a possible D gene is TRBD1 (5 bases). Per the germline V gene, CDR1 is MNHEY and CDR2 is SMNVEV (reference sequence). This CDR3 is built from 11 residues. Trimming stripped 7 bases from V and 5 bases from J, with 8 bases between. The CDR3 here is CASTKGYGYTF. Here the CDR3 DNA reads TGTGCCAGCACTAAGGGGTATGGCTACACCTTC.

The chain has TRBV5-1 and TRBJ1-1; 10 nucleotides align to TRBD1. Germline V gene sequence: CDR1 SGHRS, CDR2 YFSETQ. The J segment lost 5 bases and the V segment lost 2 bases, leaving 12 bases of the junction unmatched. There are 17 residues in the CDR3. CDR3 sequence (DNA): TGCGCCAGCAGCTTCTCAGGACAGGGGGTCGGAAATACTGAAGCTTTCTTT. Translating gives CASSFSGQGVGNTEAFF.

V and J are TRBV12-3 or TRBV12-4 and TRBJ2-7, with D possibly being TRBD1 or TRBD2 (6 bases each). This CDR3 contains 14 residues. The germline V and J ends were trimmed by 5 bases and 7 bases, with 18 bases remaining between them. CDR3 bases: TGTGCCAGCAGTCCGCGATCAGGGGCGGGGGAGCAGTACTTC. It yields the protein CASSPRSGAGEQYF.